This T cell receptor (beta chain) was captured by sequencing in a study of T cells in localized non-small cell lung cancer. Points from the study as a whole: Since sequencing was restricted to only one region of the tumor, intratumor heterogeneity remains a possibility. Adjacent lung was found to contain a median roughly 60 of the top 100 tumor clones.

A note on this clone: Antigen: not known.

Measured with immunoSEQ multiplex PCR; TCRdb has only the in-frame clones, and not every one. The sample shows tens of thousands of clones, around 88% of them seen only once. This CDR3 has 13 residues. The V gene's germline CDR1 is SGHTA and CDR2 FQGNSA. V lost 1 base to trimming and J lost 4 bases, with 7 bases between them. The J gene is TRBJ2-5, the V gene TRBV7-2; the D is unclear. The TCR comes from a woman aged 35 to 75 with stage I lung adenocarcinoma. Material: peripheral blood, obtained before any cancer treatment. CDR3 coding DNA: TGTGCCAGCAGCTTAGTACGATCAGAGACCCAGTACTTC. Encoded protein: CASSLVRSETQYF.